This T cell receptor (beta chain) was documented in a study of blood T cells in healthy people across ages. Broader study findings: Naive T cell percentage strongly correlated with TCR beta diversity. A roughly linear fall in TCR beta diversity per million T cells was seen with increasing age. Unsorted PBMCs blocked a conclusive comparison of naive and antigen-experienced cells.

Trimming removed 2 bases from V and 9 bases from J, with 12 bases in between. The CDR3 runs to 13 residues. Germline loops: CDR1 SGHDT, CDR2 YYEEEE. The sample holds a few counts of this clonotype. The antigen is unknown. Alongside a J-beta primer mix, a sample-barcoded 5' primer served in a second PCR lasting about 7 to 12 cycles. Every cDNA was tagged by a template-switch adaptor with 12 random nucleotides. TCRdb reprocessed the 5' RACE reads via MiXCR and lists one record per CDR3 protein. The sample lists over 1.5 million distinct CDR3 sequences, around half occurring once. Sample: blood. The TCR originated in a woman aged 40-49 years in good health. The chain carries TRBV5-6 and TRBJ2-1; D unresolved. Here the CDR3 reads CASSLSRVGEQFF. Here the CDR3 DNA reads TGTGCCAGCAGCTTAAGTAGGGTGGGTGAGCAGTTCTTC.